This is a list of T cell receptor beta chains from one sample in a study of Ad26.COV2.S vaccination and SARS-CoV-2 variants. The table came from immunoSEQ multiplex PCR; TCRdb's copy has only in-frame clones and leaves some out. The table includes 85,000 to 95,000 clones, approximately 81% detected once. Sequencing used peripheral blood, obtained after recovery from COVID-19. The receptors shown here come from a human donor who had recovered from COVID-19. CDR3s include the opening cysteine and the closing phenylalanine or tryptophan. The order of the fields is V gene, D gene, clone size, J gene, CDR3 DNA, CDR3 protein. The D gene is left open where the match is weak. Size is omitted from some rows. Given values are once, few, many or a class for expanded clones.

v_gene: TRBV6-5; d_gene: .; abundance: .; j_gene: TRBJ1-2; CDR3nt: TGTGCCAGCAGTTACAGCCTCTATGGCTACACCTTC; CDR3aa: CASSYSLYGYTF
v_gene: TRBV6-5; d_gene: .; abundance: .; j_gene: TRBJ1-2; CDR3nt: TGTGCCAGCGTGAGTCCAGGGATCGATGGCTACACCTTC; CDR3aa: CASVSPGIDGYTF
v_gene: TRBV6-6; d_gene: .; abundance: .; j_gene: TRBJ1-1; CDR3nt: TGTGCCAGCAGTTACGGGGCAGGGGTCACGAACACTGAAGCTTTCTTT; CDR3aa: CASSYGAGVTNTEAFF
v_gene: TRBV5-4; d_gene: TRBD1; abundance: .; j_gene: TRBJ2-7; CDR3nt: TGTGCCAGCAGTGGACAGGGGTCTTACGAGCAGTACTTC; CDR3aa: CASSGQGSYEQYF
v_gene: TRBV7-8; d_gene: TRBD2; abundance: .; j_gene: TRBJ2-4; CDR3nt: TGTGCCAGCAGCTTCTATAGACTAGCGGGAGCTGGTAGTGCCAAAAACATTCAGTACTTC; CDR3aa: CASSFYRLAGAGSAKNIQYF
v_gene: TRBV10-3; d_gene: .; abundance: once; j_gene: TRBJ1-2; CDR3nt: TGTGCCATCAGTGAGTCACGCCATGGAGGTAACTATGGCTACACCTTC; CDR3aa: CAISESRHGGNYGYTF
v_gene: TRBV6-5; d_gene: TRBD1; abundance: .; j_gene: TRBJ1-6; CDR3nt: TGTGCCAGCAGTTACCCTGACAGGGGCGGTAATTCACCCCTCCACTTT; CDR3aa: CASSYPDRGGNSPLHF
v_gene: TRBV7-9; d_gene: .; abundance: .; j_gene: TRBJ1-6; CDR3nt: TGTGCCAGCAGCCCCCGACAGACTAATTCACCCCTCCACTTT; CDR3aa: CASSPRQTNSPLHF
v_gene: TRBV6-5; d_gene: .; abundance: .; j_gene: TRBJ2-7; CDR3nt: TGTGCCAGCAGGGTCCGCCCCGAGTCTAATTACGAGCAGTACTTC; CDR3aa: CASRVRPESNYEQYF
v_gene: TRBV19; d_gene: .; abundance: .; j_gene: TRBJ2-2; CDR3nt: TGTGCCAGTAGTATACGCCCCGGAGCCGGGGAGCTGTTTTTT; CDR3aa: CASSIRPGAGELFF
v_gene: TRBV19; d_gene: .; abundance: .; j_gene: TRBJ1-3; CDR3nt: TGTGCCAGTAGGCGGGGGGCCAACTCTGGAAACACCATATATTTT; CDR3aa: CASRRGANSGNTIYF
v_gene: TRBV2; d_gene: .; abundance: few; j_gene: TRBJ1-1; CDR3nt: TGTGCCAGCGCATTTCGGATCACTGAAGCTTTCTTT; CDR3aa: CASAFRITEAFF
v_gene: TRBV15; d_gene: .; abundance: .; j_gene: TRBJ2-2; CDR3nt: TGTGCCACCAGCTTACGTAGGGGGATCAGAAACGGGGAGCTGTTTTTT; CDR3aa: CATSLRRGIRNGELFF
v_gene: TRBV9; d_gene: TRBD2; abundance: .; j_gene: TRBJ2-5; CDR3nt: TGTGCCAGCAGCGTAGCTCCCCTACTAGCGGGAAATAACCAAGAGACCCAGTACTTC; CDR3aa: CASSVAPLLAGNNQETQYF
v_gene: TRBV6-1; d_gene: .; abundance: few; j_gene: TRBJ1-2; CDR3nt: TGTGCCAGCAGTGAAAATGGGGGAGGCTACACCTTC; CDR3aa: CASSENGGGYTF
v_gene: TRBV7-6; d_gene: .; abundance: .; j_gene: TRBJ1-3; CDR3nt: TGTGCCAGCAGCTTAGGCGGGCCTGGAAACACCATATATTTT; CDR3aa: CASSLGGPGNTIYF
v_gene: TRBV9; d_gene: TRBD1; abundance: .; j_gene: TRBJ2-5; CDR3nt: TGTGCCAGCAGCACCGGGCCAGGGGGCGGGGAGACCCAGTACTTC; CDR3aa: CASSTGPGGGETQYF
v_gene: TRBV7-2; d_gene: .; abundance: .; j_gene: TRBJ2-5; CDR3nt: TGTGCCAGCAGCTTAAATGGGGAGACCCAGTACTTC; CDR3aa: CASSLNGETQYF
v_gene: TRBV29-1; d_gene: TRBD1; abundance: .; j_gene: TRBJ2-7; CDR3nt: TGCAGCGTTGATAAGGGGACAGGCTACGAGCAGTACTTC; CDR3aa: CSVDKGTGYEQYF
v_gene: TRBV19; d_gene: TRBD1; abundance: .; j_gene: TRBJ2-6; CDR3nt: TGTGCCAGTAGTATTGACAGGGTGGACTCTGGGGCCAACGTCCTGACTTTC; CDR3aa: CASSIDRVDSGANVLTF
v_gene: TRBV5-5; d_gene: .; abundance: once; j_gene: TRBJ2-5; CDR3nt: TGTGCCAGCATCCTAGCGCTTCAAGAGACCCAGTACTTC; CDR3aa: CASILALQETQYF
v_gene: TRBV19; d_gene: .; abundance: .; j_gene: TRBJ2-3; CDR3nt: TGTGCCAGTAGTATAGGGGGCACAGATACGCAGTATTTT; CDR3aa: CASSIGGTDTQYF
v_gene: TRBV27; d_gene: TRBD2; abundance: once; j_gene: TRBJ2-3; CDR3nt: TGTGCCAGCAGTCCTGGACTAGCGGGGTTTAGCACAGATACGCAGTATTTT; CDR3aa: CASSPGLAGFSTDTQYF
v_gene: TRBV7-2; d_gene: .; abundance: .; j_gene: TRBJ2-2; CDR3nt: TGTGCCAGCAGCTTATTTGTTTGGACGGAGCTGTTTTTT; CDR3aa: CASSLFVWTELFF
v_gene: TRBV20-1; d_gene: .; abundance: .; j_gene: TRBJ1-1; CDR3nt: TGCAGTGCTAGTGGGGCGACTGAAGCTTTCTTT; CDR3aa: CSASGATEAFF
v_gene: TRBV19; d_gene: .; abundance: few; j_gene: TRBJ1-5; CDR3nt: TGTGCCAGTAGTAGTGACAGAAGCAATCAGCCCCAGCATTTT; CDR3aa: CASSSDRSNQPQHF
v_gene: TRBV15; d_gene: TRBD1; abundance: .; j_gene: TRBJ2-1; CDR3nt: TGTGCCACCAGCAGTTTTAGGGGGCCGCTCAATGAGCAGTTCTTC; CDR3aa: CATSSFRGPLNEQFF
v_gene: TRBV28; d_gene: .; abundance: .; j_gene: TRBJ2-3; CDR3nt: TGTGCCAGCAGTTTATGGCAGACCAGCACAGATACGCAGTATTTT; CDR3aa: CASSLWQTSTDTQYF
v_gene: TRBV20-1; d_gene: .; abundance: .; j_gene: TRBJ2-1; CDR3nt: TGCAGTGCTAAGTGGAATAATGAGCAGTTCTTC; CDR3aa: CSAKWNNEQFF
v_gene: TRBV9; d_gene: .; abundance: .; j_gene: TRBJ1-1; CDR3nt: TGTGCCAGCAGCGCCTGGGACAATGAGAACACTGAAGCTTTCTTT; CDR3aa: CASSAWDNENTEAFF
v_gene: TRBV11-2; d_gene: TRBD2; abundance: .; j_gene: TRBJ2-2; CDR3nt: TGTGCCAGCAGCCTACTAGCGGGAGGGGGTACCGGGGAGCTGTTTTTT; CDR3aa: CASSLLAGGGTGELFF
v_gene: TRBV4-3; d_gene: .; abundance: .; j_gene: TRBJ2-7; CDR3nt: TGCGCCAGCAGCCTGGGCCTCTCCTACGAGCAGTACTTC; CDR3aa: CASSLGLSYEQYF
v_gene: TRBV11-3; d_gene: .; abundance: .; j_gene: TRBJ2-7; CDR3nt: TGTGCCAGCAGCTTACGCAGTGTAAACGAGCAGTACTTC; CDR3aa: CASSLRSVNEQYF
v_gene: TRBV19; d_gene: .; abundance: .; j_gene: TRBJ1-5; CDR3nt: TGTGCCAGTAACCGGGGCCTCCAAAATCAGCCCCAGCATTTT; CDR3aa: CASNRGLQNQPQHF
v_gene: TRBV28; d_gene: .; abundance: once; j_gene: TRBJ2-7; CDR3nt: TGTGCCAGCAAGTCGGGGTCTCGCGAGCAGTACTTC; CDR3aa: CASKSGSREQYF
v_gene: TRBV11-3; d_gene: .; abundance: once; j_gene: TRBJ2-1; CDR3nt: TGTGCCAGCAGCTTAGATGTGTTGAACTCCTACAATGAGCAGTTCTTC; CDR3aa: CASSLDVLNSYNEQFF
v_gene: TRBV7-2; d_gene: TRBD1; abundance: .; j_gene: TRBJ2-7; CDR3nt: TGTGCCAGCAGCTGGGGGACAGCCTACGAGCAGTACTTC; CDR3aa: CASSWGTAYEQYF
v_gene: TRBV7-2; d_gene: .; abundance: few; j_gene: TRBJ1-2; CDR3nt: TGTGCCAGCAGCGAGCGGACAGTTGGCTACACCTTC; CDR3aa: CASSERTVGYTF
v_gene: TRBV29-1; d_gene: .; abundance: .; j_gene: TRBJ2-5; CDR3nt: TGCAGCGTTGCCAGGGGCTCGGAGGGGACCCAGTACTTC; CDR3aa: CSVARGSEGTQYF
v_gene: TRBV27; d_gene: TRBD2; abundance: .; j_gene: TRBJ2-7; CDR3nt: TGTGCCAGCCCCGGGAGGGGGGGTGGATACGAGCAGTACTTC; CDR3aa: CASPGRGGGYEQYF
v_gene: TRBV5-1; d_gene: .; abundance: .; j_gene: TRBJ1-5; CDR3nt: TGCGCCAGCAGCTTGGTCAGCGGTCAGCCCCAGCATTTT; CDR3aa: CASSLVSGQPQHF
v_gene: TRBV4-1; d_gene: .; abundance: .; j_gene: TRBJ1-5; CDR3nt: TGCGCCAGCAGCATGTCGGGGTTGCGCAATCAGCCCCAGCATTTT; CDR3aa: CASSMSGLRNQPQHF
v_gene: TRBV28; d_gene: .; abundance: .; j_gene: TRBJ1-1; CDR3nt: TGTGCCAGCAGTGTACTGGGGGGCGCGGGGAACACTGAAGCTTTCTTT; CDR3aa: CASSVLGGAGNTEAFF
v_gene: TRBV13; d_gene: .; abundance: .; j_gene: TRBJ1-1; CDR3nt: TGTGCCAGCAGCCAGCAGATGAACACTGAAGCTTTCTTT; CDR3aa: CASSQQMNTEAFF
v_gene: TRBV9; d_gene: .; abundance: .; j_gene: TRBJ1-1; CDR3nt: TGTGCCAGCAGCGTAAATCCCATTGTCACTGAAGCTTTCTTT; CDR3aa: CASSVNPIVTEAFF
v_gene: TRBV5-6; d_gene: .; abundance: once; j_gene: TRBJ1-2; CDR3nt: TGTGCCAGCAGCATCGGGACGAACTATGGCTACACCTTC; CDR3aa: CASSIGTNYGYTF
v_gene: TRBV10-2; d_gene: .; abundance: .; j_gene: TRBJ1-2; CDR3nt: TGCGCCAGCAGCCCTCTCCTGGATGCTGGCTACACCTTC; CDR3aa: CASSPLLDAGYTF
v_gene: TRBV28; d_gene: .; abundance: .; j_gene: TRBJ1-2; CDR3nt: TGTGCCAGCAGTGCCTATAACAGGGAGTTCTATGGCTACACCTTC; CDR3aa: CASSAYNREFYGYTF
v_gene: TRBV2; d_gene: .; abundance: .; j_gene: TRBJ1-1; CDR3nt: TGTGCCAGCAGTACAAGGTTGGTGAACACTGAAGCTTTCTTT; CDR3aa: CASSTRLVNTEAFF
v_gene: TRBV7-2; d_gene: TRBD2; abundance: .; j_gene: TRBJ2-5; CDR3nt: TGTGCCAGCAGCTTAGTCCTAGCGGGCCCCCAAGAGACCCAGTACTTC; CDR3aa: CASSLVLAGPQETQYF
v_gene: TRBV28; d_gene: TRBD2; abundance: .; j_gene: TRBJ2-7; CDR3nt: TGTGCCAGCAGTTTAGTTGGGACTAGCGGGAGAAAGCACGAGCAGTACTTC; CDR3aa: CASSLVGTSGRKHEQYF
v_gene: TRBV28; d_gene: .; abundance: .; j_gene: TRBJ1-4; CDR3nt: TGTGCCAGCAGTTGGATTACGGGGGCGGGAGAAAAACTGTTTTTT; CDR3aa: CASSWITGAGEKLFF
v_gene: TRBV7-9; d_gene: TRBD2; abundance: .; j_gene: TRBJ2-3; CDR3nt: TGTGCCAGCAGCTACCTAGCGGGAGACACAGATACGCAGTATTTT; CDR3aa: CASSYLAGDTDTQYF
v_gene: TRBV5-1; d_gene: .; abundance: .; j_gene: TRBJ2-4; CDR3nt: TGCGCCAGCAGCTTCAATGGGGGGGCCGGGGCCAAAAACATTCAGTACTTC; CDR3aa: CASSFNGGAGAKNIQYF
v_gene: TRBV2; d_gene: .; abundance: .; j_gene: TRBJ1-4; CDR3nt: TGTGCCAGCAGGACGGCTAATGAAAAACTGTTTTTT; CDR3aa: CASRTANEKLFF
v_gene: TRBV4-1; d_gene: .; abundance: .; j_gene: TRBJ2-7; CDR3nt: TGCGCCAGCAGCCAAGTGGGACAAAACTTCTACGAGCAGTACTTC; CDR3aa: CASSQVGQNFYEQYF
v_gene: TRBV5-1; d_gene: TRBD2; abundance: .; j_gene: TRBJ2-1; CDR3nt: TGCGCCAGCAGCTTGGCGCTAGCGGGCGAGCAGTTCTTC; CDR3aa: CASSLALAGEQFF
v_gene: TRBV29-1; d_gene: .; abundance: .; j_gene: TRBJ1-1; CDR3nt: TGCAGCGTTGAAGGGAACACTGAAGCTTTCTTT; CDR3aa: CSVEGNTEAFF
v_gene: TRBV18; d_gene: .; abundance: .; j_gene: TRBJ2-2; CDR3nt: TGTGCCAGCTCACCCCAGAAAAATTCCGGGGAGCTGTTTTTT; CDR3aa: CASSPQKNSGELFF